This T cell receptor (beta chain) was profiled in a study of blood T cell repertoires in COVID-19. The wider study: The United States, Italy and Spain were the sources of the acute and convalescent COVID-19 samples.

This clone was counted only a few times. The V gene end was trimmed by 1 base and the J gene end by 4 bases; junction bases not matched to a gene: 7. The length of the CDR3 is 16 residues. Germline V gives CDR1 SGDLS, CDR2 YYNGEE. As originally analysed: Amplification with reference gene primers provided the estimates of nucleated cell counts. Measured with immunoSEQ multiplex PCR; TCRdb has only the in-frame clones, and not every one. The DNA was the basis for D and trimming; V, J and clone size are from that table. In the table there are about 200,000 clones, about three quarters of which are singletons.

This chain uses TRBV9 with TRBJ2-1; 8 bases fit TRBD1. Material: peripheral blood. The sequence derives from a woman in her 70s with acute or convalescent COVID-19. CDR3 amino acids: CASSVIGRGLYNEQFF. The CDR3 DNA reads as TGTGCCAGCAGCGTAATTGGCAGGGGGCTTTACAATGAGCAGTTCTTC.